This TCR beta chain was identified in a study of blood T cell repertoires in COVID-19. The overall study: The United States, Italy and Spain were the sources of the acute and convalescent COVID-19 samples.

The J segment lost 4 bases and the V segment lost 4 bases, leaving 4 bases of the junction unmatched. CDR3 length: 14 residues. CDR1 and CDR2 (germline): SGHRS, YFSETQ. Original analysis: Reference gene primer amplification in the assay estimated nucleated cell counts. Method: immunoSEQ multiplex PCR; TCRdb's copy keeps in-frame clones and lacks some. V, J and clone size are taken as reported in that table, and D and trimming were inferred from the DNA itself. Of approximately 120,000 clones listed, about 88% are singletons. This TCR derives from an elderly woman with acute or convalescent COVID-19. The chain uses TRBV5-1 and TRBJ2-7; 11 bases line up with TRBD2. The sample consisted of peripheral blood. The DNA of the CDR3 is TGCGCCAGCAGCCCGGGACTAGCGGTTTACGAGCAGTACTTC. Residues: CASSPGLAVYEQYF.